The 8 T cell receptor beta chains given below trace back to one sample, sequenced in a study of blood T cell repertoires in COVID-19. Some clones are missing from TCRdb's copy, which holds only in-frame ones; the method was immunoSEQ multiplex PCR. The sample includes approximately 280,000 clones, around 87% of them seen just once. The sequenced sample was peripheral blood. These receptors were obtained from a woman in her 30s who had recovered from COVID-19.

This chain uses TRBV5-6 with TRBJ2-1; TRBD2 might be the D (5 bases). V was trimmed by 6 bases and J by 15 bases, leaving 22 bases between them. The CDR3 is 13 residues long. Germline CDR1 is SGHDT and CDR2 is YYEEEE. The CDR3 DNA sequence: TGTGCCAGCACCGAGGGCGCGCCCGGGTCTCGGTTCTTC. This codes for CASTEGAPGSRFF.

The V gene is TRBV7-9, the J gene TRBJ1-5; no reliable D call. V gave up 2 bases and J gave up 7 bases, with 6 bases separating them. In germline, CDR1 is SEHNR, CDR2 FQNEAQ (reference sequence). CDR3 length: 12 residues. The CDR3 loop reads CASSLNGQPQHF. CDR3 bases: TGTGCCAGCAGCTTAAACGGGCAGCCCCAGCATTTT.

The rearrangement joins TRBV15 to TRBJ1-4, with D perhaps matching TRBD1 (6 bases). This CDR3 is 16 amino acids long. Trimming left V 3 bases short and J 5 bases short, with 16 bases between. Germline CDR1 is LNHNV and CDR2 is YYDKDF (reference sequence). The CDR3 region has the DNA TGTGCCACCAGCAGGGGAGGGTGGGGGGCCAATGAAAAACTGTTTTTT. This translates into CATSRGGWGANEKLFF.

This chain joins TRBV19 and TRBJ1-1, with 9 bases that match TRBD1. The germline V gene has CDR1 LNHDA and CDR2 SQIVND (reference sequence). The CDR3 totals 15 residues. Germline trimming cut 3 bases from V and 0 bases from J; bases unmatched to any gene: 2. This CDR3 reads CASSIDRGMNTEAFF. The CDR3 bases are TGTGCCAGTAGTATCGACAGGGGGATGAACACTGAAGCTTTCTTT.

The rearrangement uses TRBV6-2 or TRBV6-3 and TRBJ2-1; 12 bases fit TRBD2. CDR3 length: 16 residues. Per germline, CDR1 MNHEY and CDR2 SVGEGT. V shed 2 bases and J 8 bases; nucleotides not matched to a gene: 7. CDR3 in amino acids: CASSYLAGGPHHEQFF. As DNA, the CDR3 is TGTGCCAGCAGTTACCTAGCGGGAGGGCCTCATCATGAGCAGTTCTTC.

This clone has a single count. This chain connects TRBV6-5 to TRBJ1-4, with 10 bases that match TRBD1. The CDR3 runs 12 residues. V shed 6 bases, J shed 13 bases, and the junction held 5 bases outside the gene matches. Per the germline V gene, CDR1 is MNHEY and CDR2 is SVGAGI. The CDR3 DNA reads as TGTGCCAGCAGGACAGGGGGCGCCGGACTGTTTTTT. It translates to CASRTGGAGLFF.

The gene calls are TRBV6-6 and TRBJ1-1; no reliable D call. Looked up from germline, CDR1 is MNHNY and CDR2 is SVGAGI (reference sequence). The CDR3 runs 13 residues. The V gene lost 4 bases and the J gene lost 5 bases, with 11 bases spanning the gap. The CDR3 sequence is CASSFLEGTEAFF. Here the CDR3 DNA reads TGTGCCAGCAGTTTTTTAGAGGGAACTGAAGCTTTCTTT.

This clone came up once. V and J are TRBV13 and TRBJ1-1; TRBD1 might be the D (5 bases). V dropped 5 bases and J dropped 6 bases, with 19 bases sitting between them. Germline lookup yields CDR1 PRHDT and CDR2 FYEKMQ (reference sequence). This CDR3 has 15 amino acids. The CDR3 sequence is CASSAPGKGHSEAFF. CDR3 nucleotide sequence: TGTGCCAGCAGCGCCCCAGGGAAGGGGCACTCTGAAGCTTTCTTT.